This T cell receptor (beta chain) comes out of a study of identifying expanded T cells in peripheral blood. Clones were sequenced by immunoSEQ multiplex PCR, and TCRdb holds only the in-frame ones, with some missing. The sample carries around 80,000 clones, roughly nine tenths recorded once. CDR1 is MDHEN, CDR2 SYDVKM, per germline. V shed 6 bases and J 4 bases; nucleotides not matched to a gene: 8. The CDR3 is made up of 15 amino acids. The clonotype was recovered from a person between 18 and 69 years old in good health. This rearrangement joins TRBV28 to TRBJ2-2; 7 bases agree with TRBD1. Source material: blood. The CDR3 DNA reads as TGTGCCAGCAGCCGAGACAGGGTTTCCACCGGGGAGCTGTTTTTT. This sequence encodes CASSRDRVSTGELFF.